Below, 32 T cell receptor beta chains from the same sample are listed, as sequenced in a study of blood T cell repertoires in COVID-19. Repertoires were generated with immunoSEQ multiplex PCR, while TCRdb's copy carries only in-frame clones and drops some. The sample lists about 100,000 clones; 88% were seen once. Sequencing was done on a sample of peripheral blood. These receptors were obtained from a human donor in a cohort sampled during active COVID-19.

This chain links TRBV9 with TRBJ1-4; possibly TRBD1 for D (6 bases). Trimming took off 4 bases at V and 5 bases at J, with 12 bases between the two ends. Germline V gives CDR1 SGDLS, CDR2 YYNGEE. This CDR3 has 14 amino acids. CDR3: CASSPHRANEKLFF. CDR3 nucleotide sequence: TGTGCCAGCAGCCCGCACAGGGCCAATGAAAAACTGTTTTTT.

The genes are TRBV12-3 or TRBV12-4 and TRBJ1-1; 8 positions agree with TRBD1. The CDR3 extends over 13 amino acids. The V segment lost 5 bases and the J segment 11 bases; nucleotides outside the gene matches: 10. The CDR3 region has the DNA TGTGCCAGCAGTCTCCAACGACAGGGGATGGCTTTCTTT. It codes for CASSLQRQGMAFF.

This sequence joins TRBV19 and TRBJ2-7; D might be TRBD2 (6 bases). Germline V lookup: CDR1 LNHDA, CDR2 SQIVND (reference sequence). This CDR3 region has 15 residues. The ends were cut back, 5 bases at V and 1 base at J, with 15 bases in the middle. CDR3 bases: TGTGCCAGTAGTGTTAGTCGGAGGGGATCCTACGAGCAGTACTTC. Translation gives CASSVSRRGSYEQYF.

The rearrangement joins TRBV7-2 to TRBJ1-5, with D uncertain. V was trimmed by 5 bases and J by 3 bases, leaving 11 bases between them. Per germline, CDR1 SGHTA and CDR2 FQGNSA. There are 14 residues in the CDR3. CDR3 bases: TGTGCCAGCAGCCTCCGGGTCCCCAATCAGCCCCAGCATTTT. The encoded protein is CASSLRVPNQPQHF.

V usage is TRBV6-2 or TRBV6-3 and J usage is TRBJ2-6; maybe TRBD2 (5 bases). CDR1 and CDR2 (germline): MNHEY, SVGEGT. V lost 4 bases and J 0 bases, leaving 7 bases between the germline ends. This CDR3 spans 15 amino acids. The CDR3 coding sequence is TGTGCCAGCAGTTTTGGGAGCTCTGGGGCCAACGTCCTGACTTTC. This translates into CASSFGSSGANVLTF.

The chain joins TRBV24-1 to TRBJ2-1, with D possibly TRBD2 on 6 matching bases. The CDR3 totals 14 residues. V was trimmed by 9 bases and J by 5 bases, leaving 16 bases between them. Germline-derived CDR1 and CDR2 are KGHDR and SFDVKD. The CDR3 reads CATRAGSFNNEQFF. DNA of the CDR3: TGTGCCACCCGCGCCGGGAGTTTCAACAATGAGCAGTTCTTC.

V usage is TRBV5-4 and J usage is TRBJ2-1, with D tentatively TRBD1 (5 bases). CDR3 length: 13 amino acids. CDR1 is SGHNT and CDR2 is YYREEE in the germline V gene (reference sequence). The V end lost 4 bases, the J end lost 10 bases, and 15 bases lay between the germline ends. CDR3: CASSPSQVEEQFF. Written as DNA, the CDR3 is TGTGCCAGCAGCCCATCACAGGTTGAGGAGCAGTTCTTC.

CDR3 coding DNA: TGTGCCAGCAGATCGACAGGTATAAACTATGGCTACACCTTC. This encodes CASRSTGINYGYTF. The J gene is TRBJ1-2, the V gene TRBV6-5; perhaps TRBD1 as D (6 bases). Germline-derived CDR1 and CDR2 are MNHEY and SVGAGI. V was shortened by 6 bases and J by 2 bases, with 13 bases between the two germline ends. CDR3 size: 14 residues.

V and J are TRBV28 and TRBJ1-1; 9 bases are a match to TRBD1. This CDR3 has 15 residues. Trimming took 4 bases from V and 6 from J; bases not matched to a gene: 9. Germline V gene lookup returns CDR1 MDHEN and CDR2 SYDVKM. This CDR3 is CASSSTGTGRPEAFF. As DNA, the CDR3 is TGTGCCAGCAGTTCTACCGGGACAGGGAGACCTGAAGCTTTCTTT.

This clone was detected only a few times. V gene TRBV7-9 combines with J gene TRBJ1-4, with 10 bases fitting TRBD1. Trimming removed 5 bases from V and 4 bases from J; junction bases left unmatched: 7. From germline, CDR1 is SEHNR and CDR2 FQNEAQ (reference sequence). The CDR3 contains 16 residues. This chain's CDR3 is CASSPPGTGVNEKLFF. CDR3 DNA sequence: TGTGCCAGCAGCCCGCCCGGGACAGGGGTTAATGAAAAACTGTTTTTT.

The chain employs TRBV19 and TRBJ1-5; TRBD1 matches 8 bases. The germline V gene encodes CDR1 LNHDA and CDR2 SQIVND (reference sequence). This CDR3 has 19 amino acids. The V segment lost 6 bases and the J segment 6 bases; nucleotides outside the gene matches: 22. CDR3 loop: CASREAWGRGRSVGQPQHF. CDR3 bases: TGTGCCAGTAGAGAGGCGTGGGGCAGGGGGCGGTCGGTGGGTCAGCCCCAGCATTTT.

V is TRBV28 and J is TRBJ2-5, with 12 bases matching TRBD2. Trimming took 6 bases from V and 1 from J; bases not matched to a gene: 18. Germline lookup yields CDR1 MDHEN and CDR2 SYDVKM. The CDR3 length is 20 residues. The CDR3: CASSYPLALAGGGAQETQYF. For the CDR3, the DNA is TGTGCCAGCAGCTATCCTCTAGCACTAGCGGGAGGAGGGGCCCAAGAGACCCAGTACTTC.

The V gene is TRBV30, the J gene TRBJ1-6; 10 nucleotides agree with TRBD1. The CDR3 runs to 16 residues. CDR1 is GTSNPN and CDR2 is SVGIG in the germline V gene (reference sequence). Germline trimming cut 2 bases from V and 5 bases from J; bases unmatched to any gene: 6. CDR3 in amino acids: CAWSHPGTGDNSPLHF. The CDR3 DNA reads as TGTGCCTGGAGTCATCCCGGGACAGGGGATAATTCACCCCTCCACTTT.

This chain uses TRBV5-1 with TRBJ1-3, with D possibly TRBD1 on 5 matching bases. The V gene lost 4 bases and the J gene lost 3 bases, with 14 bases spanning the gap. Germline V gene sequence: CDR1 SGHRS, CDR2 YFSETQ. This CDR3 is 15 amino acids long. The CDR3 region has the DNA TGCGCCAGCAGCCCGTCAGGGTTTTTTGGAAACACCATATATTTT. This codes for CASSPSGFFGNTIYF.

Only a few counts were recorded for this clone. This rearrangement joins TRBV28 to TRBJ2-7; D is uncertain. V lost 5 bases and J lost 3, with 14 bases in between. Germline lookup yields CDR1 MDHEN and CDR2 SYDVKM. The CDR3 runs 14 residues. This chain's CDR3 is CASSGGWFGYEQYF. The CDR3 DNA reads as TGTGCCAGCAGTGGCGGTTGGTTCGGCTACGAGCAGTACTTC.

The chain is built from TRBV6-4 and TRBJ2-2; TRBD2 aligns across 10 bases. Trimming removed 6 bases from V and 8 bases from J; junction bases left unmatched: 3. CDR1 MRHNA and CDR2 SNTAGT come from the germline V gene. CDR3 length: 13 residues. CDR3 residues: CASRGTSAGELFF. The CDR3 DNA reads as TGTGCCAGCAGGGGGACTAGCGCTGGGGAGCTGTTTTTT.

This clone has just one count. The chain uses TRBV19 and TRBJ1-2; 9 nucleotides line up with TRBD1. The CDR3 loop spans 14 amino acids. J was trimmed by 4 bases and V by 5 bases; bases with no gene match: 5. Germline CDR1 LNHDA, CDR2 SQIVND (reference sequence). CDR3 loop: CASSGTGPLYGYTF. CDR3 bases: TGTGCCAGTAGTGGGACAGGGCCTCTCTATGGCTACACCTTC.

V usage is TRBV3-1 (or the pseudogene TRBV3-2) and J usage is TRBJ1-5, with D perhaps matching TRBD1 (6 bases). Germline loops: CDR1 LGHDT, CDR2 YNNKEL (reference sequence). The length of the CDR3 is 17 residues. The V end lost 3 bases, the J end lost 1 base, and 16 bases lay between the germline ends. CDR3 in amino acids: CASSQGHPGGSNQPQHF. CDR3 in DNA: TGTGCCAGCAGCCAGGGACACCCGGGAGGGAGCAATCAGCCCCAGCATTTT.

The chain uses TRBV5-1 and TRBJ2-2, with TRBD2 as a possible D gene (7 bases). CDR3 length: 16 amino acids. Germline loops: CDR1 SGHRS, CDR2 YFSETQ. Between the trimmed V and J ends, which lost 0 bases and 5 bases, there was a span of 14 bases. CDR3 coding DNA: TGCGCCAGCAGCTTGGCGGGGGGCATGGATACCGGGGAGCTGTTTTTT. It specifies CASSLAGGMDTGELFF. Drawing the rest from reference TRBV5-1 and TRBJ2-2, the complete variable domain is KAGVTQTPRYLIKTRGQQVTLSCSPISGHRSVSWYQQTPGQGLQFLFEYFSETQRNKGNFPGRFSGRQFSNSRSEMNVSTLELGDSALYLCASSLAGGMDTGELFFGEGSRLTVL.

The chain carries TRBV10-1 and TRBJ2-1; 16 positions agree with TRBD2. CDR1 WNHNN and CDR2 SYGVQD come from the germline V gene (reference sequence). CDR3 length equals 17 residues. V trimming: 6 bases; J trimming: 7 bases; junction bases outside the gene matches: 9. The CDR3 region has the DNA TGCGCCAGCAGCCTAGGGACTAGCGGGAGGGCGGCAAATGAGCAGTTCTTC. It specifies CASSLGTSGRAANEQFF.

The V call is TRBV7-8, the J call TRBJ2-3, with TRBD2 matching over 7 bases. Germline V lookup: CDR1 SGHVS, CDR2 FQNEAQ. The CDR3 extends over 19 amino acids. Losses at the gene ends were 2 bases for V and 0 bases for J; bases not matched to a gene: 14. The CDR3 is CASSLLLTLLAPSTDTQYF. CDR3 sequence (DNA): TGTGCCAGCAGCTTACTTCTGACCTTACTAGCGCCGAGCACAGATACGCAGTATTTT.

The V gene is TRBV20-1, the J gene TRBJ2-1, with 13 bases matching TRBD2. The germline CDR1 and CDR2 sequences are DFQATT and SNEGSKA (reference sequence). This CDR3 has 17 residues. The ends lost 3 bases at V and 8 bases at J; junction bases unmatched: 13. The CDR3 loop is CSASLPELAGGLDEQFF. The CDR3 region has the DNA TGCAGTGCTAGTCTCCCTGAACTAGCGGGAGGGTTGGATGAGCAGTTCTTC.

This clone was observed a single time. V is TRBV7-2 and J is TRBJ1-5; D is possibly TRBD1 (5 bases). V lost 1 base, J lost 7 bases, and 20 bases lay in between. Germline values: CDR1 SGHTA, CDR2 FQGNSA. CDR3 size: 17 residues. The CDR3 DNA reads TGTGCCAGCAGCTTAGTGGGGGGAAACGTGATACGGCAGCCCCAGCATTTT. Encoded protein: CASSLVGGNVIRQPQHF.

The chain combines TRBV9 with TRBJ1-3; a possible D gene is TRBD1 (5 bases). Germline CDR1 SGDLS, CDR2 YYNGEE. The CDR3 runs 12 residues. The V and J ends lost 3 bases and 8 bases respectively, with 9 bases between them. As DNA, the CDR3 is TGTGCCAGCAGCGCTCCGGGGGACACCATATATTTT. Residues: CASSAPGDTIYF.

The chain uses TRBV5-6 and TRBJ1-5, with 9 bases matching TRBD1. In germline, CDR1 is SGHDT, CDR2 YYEEEE. This CDR3 is built from 14 residues. The V gene end was trimmed by 5 bases and the J gene end by 4 bases; junction bases not matched to a gene: 4. The CDR3 region has the DNA TGTGCCAGCAGTCTAGGGACAGGGAATCAGCCCCAGCATTTT. Its translation: CASSLGTGNQPQHF.

V and J are TRBV5-3 and TRBJ1-2; possibly TRBD1 for D (5 bases). TRBV5-3 is an ORF; its function is uncertain. With 0 bases removed from V and 6 bases from J, the gap between germline ends came to 15 bases. There are 15 residues in the CDR3. CDR3 loop: CARSLGVKGSDGYTF. CDR3 coding DNA: TGTGCCAGAAGCTTGGGGGTTAAGGGGTCCGATGGCTACACCTTC.

The J gene is TRBJ2-7, the V gene TRBV5-8, with 10 bases matching TRBD2. Germline V gene data show CDR1 as SGHTS and CDR2 as YDEGEE. J was trimmed by 1 base and V by 3 bases; bases with no gene match: 10. The CDR3 length is 17 residues. The DNA of the CDR3 is TGTGCCAGCAGCTCCGGGACTAGCGAGCGTGGGTCCTACGAGCAGTACTTC. Protein sequence: CASSSGTSERGSYEQYF.

The rearrangement links TRBV7-8 to TRBJ2-7, with 7 bases aligning to TRBD2. Looked up from germline, CDR1 is SGHVS and CDR2 is FQNEAQ. The CDR3 is 16 amino acids. V trimming: 3 bases; J trimming: 3 bases; junction bases outside the gene matches: 11. The CDR3 reads CASSFQGGSRDYEQYF. The CDR3, as DNA: TGTGCCAGCAGCTTTCAAGGCGGGAGTAGGGACTACGAGCAGTACTTC.

V and J are TRBV5-1 and TRBJ2-2; D is possibly TRBD1 (6 bases). This CDR3 has 16 amino acids. Germline V gene lookup returns CDR1 SGHRS and CDR2 YFSETQ. V was pared by 3 bases and J by 0 bases, with 12 bases between. The DNA for the CDR3 is TGCGCCAGCAGCTGGGACACCGCGTCGAACACCGGGGAGCTGTTTTTT. Protein product: CASSWDTASNTGELFF. Using reference TRBV5-1 and TRBJ2-2 for the parts outside the CDR3, the full variable domain is KAGVTQTPRYLIKTRGQQVTLSCSPISGHRSVSWYQQTPGQGLQFLFEYFSETQRNKGNFPGRFSGRQFSNSRSEMNVSTLELGDSALYLCASSWDTASNTGELFFGEGSRLTVL.

The chain carries TRBV5-6 and TRBJ2-4; D might be TRBD2 (5 bases). This CDR3 has 14 amino acids. From germline, CDR1 is SGHDT and CDR2 YYEEEE. V lost 1 base, J lost 7 bases, and 12 bases lay in between. The CDR3 region is CASSLRGIRNIQYF. CDR3 coding DNA: TGTGCCAGCAGCTTGAGAGGGATCCGGAACATTCAGTACTTC.

The chain uses TRBV18 and TRBJ2-5; D is uncertain. Between the trimmed V and J ends, which lost 3 bases and 2 bases, there was a span of 7 bases. Germline CDR1 KGHSH, CDR2 LQKENI. The CDR3 covers 13 residues. This chain's CDR3 is CASSPTVQETQYF. The CDR3 coding sequence is TGTGCCAGCTCACCTACAGTACAAGAGACCCAGTACTTC.

The chain couples TRBV6-5 to TRBJ1-4; no clear D gene. The CDR3 loop spans 13 amino acids. The germline V gene encodes CDR1 MNHEY and CDR2 SVGAGI. Trimming cost V 9 bases and J 8 bases, with 16 bases left between them. The CDR3 DNA is TGTGCCAGTGTAAGGGAGTTCGGGGAAAAACTGTTTTTT. The encoded protein is CASVREFGEKLFF.